This T cell receptor beta chain comes out of a study of T cells in localized non-small cell lung cancer. Regarding this clone: Its antigen is not identified.

This CDR3 is 14 amino acids long. The germline V gene has CDR1 MNHEY and CDR2 SVGAGI. V lost 7 bases to trimming and J lost 2 bases, with 14 bases between them. Some clones are missing from TCRdb's copy, which holds only in-frame ones; the method was immunoSEQ multiplex PCR. The sample carries tens of thousands of clones, 86% recorded once. Study outcomes and limitations: Sequencing, confined to only one tumor region, leaves heterogeneity possible. Median around 62 top-100 tumor clones were shared with paired adjacent lung. Uninvolved adjacent lung showed higher T cell clonality than tumor.

The TCR originated in a woman aged 40 to 75 with stage I lung adenocarcinoma. Sequences were derived from peripheral blood, sampled before any cancer treatment. The chain joins TRBV6-5 to TRBJ1-2, with no clear D. The CDR3 loop reads CASTPTWANYGYTF. In DNA form, the CDR3 reads TGTGCCAGCACCCCCACCTGGGCGAACTATGGCTACACCTTC.